This T cell receptor beta chain is drawn from a study of OX40 agonist ivuxolimab in advanced cancers. Findings and limits, study-wide: Among the lowest peripheral clonal expansion occurred in 0.1-3.0 mg/kg partial responders. Antigen targets of the expanded peripheral T cells went undetermined.

This CDR3 has 12 amino acids. V lost 6 bases and J 1 base, leaving 6 bases between the germline ends. Germline V CDR1 and CDR2: KGHSH, LQKENI. Sequencing used immunoSEQ multiplex PCR; TCRdb keeps in-frame clones, though not all of them. The data hold roughly 92,000 clones, with around 90% observed a single time. Comments on this clone: Its antigen remains unidentified.

This clonotype originated in an adult with an advanced solid tumor such as melanoma, head and neck, liver or kidney cancer. The sequenced sample was CD4+ or CD8+ T cells sorted from blood, obtained in a trial of the OX40 agonist ivuxolimab. The V gene is TRBV18, the J gene TRBJ2-5; D remains unclear. The CDR3 coding sequence is TGTGCCAGCTCGCTGATCCAAGAGACCCAGTACTTC. It encodes CASSLIQETQYF. The variable domain in full, with the rest retrieved from reference TRBV18 and TRBJ2-5, is NAGVMQNPRHLVRRRGQEARLRCSPMKGHSHVYWYRQLPEEGLKFMVYLQKENIIDESGMPKERFSAEFPKEGPSILRIQQVVRGDSAAYFCASSLIQETQYFGPGTRLLVL.